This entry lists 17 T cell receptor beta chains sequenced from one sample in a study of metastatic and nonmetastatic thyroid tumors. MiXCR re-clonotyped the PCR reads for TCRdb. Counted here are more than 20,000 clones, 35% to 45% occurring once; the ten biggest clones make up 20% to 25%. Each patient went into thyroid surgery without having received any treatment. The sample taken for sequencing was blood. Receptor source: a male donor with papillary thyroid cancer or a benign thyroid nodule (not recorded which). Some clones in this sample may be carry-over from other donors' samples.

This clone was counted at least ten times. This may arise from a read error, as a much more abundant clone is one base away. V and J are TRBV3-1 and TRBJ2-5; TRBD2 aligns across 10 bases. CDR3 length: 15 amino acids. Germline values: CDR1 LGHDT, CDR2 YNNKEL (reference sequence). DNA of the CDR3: TGTGCCAGCGGCCAGATGGGACTAGCGCCGGAGACCCAGTACTTC. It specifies CASGQMGLAPETQYF.

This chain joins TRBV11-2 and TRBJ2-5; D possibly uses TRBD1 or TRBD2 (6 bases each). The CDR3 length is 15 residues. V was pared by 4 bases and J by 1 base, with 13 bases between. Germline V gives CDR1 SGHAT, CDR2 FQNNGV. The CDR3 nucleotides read TGTGCCAGCAGCTACGGCGGGACACCCCAAGAGACCCAGTACTTC. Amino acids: CASSYGGTPQETQYF.

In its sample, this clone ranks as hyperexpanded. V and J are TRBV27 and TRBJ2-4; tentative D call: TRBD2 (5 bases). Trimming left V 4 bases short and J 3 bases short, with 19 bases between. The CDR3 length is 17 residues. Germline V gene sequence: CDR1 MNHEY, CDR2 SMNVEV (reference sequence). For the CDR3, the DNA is TGTGCCAGCAGTTCTACTTACTCAGTCCGGGGCAAAAACATTCAGTACTTC. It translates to CASSSTYSVRGKNIQYF.

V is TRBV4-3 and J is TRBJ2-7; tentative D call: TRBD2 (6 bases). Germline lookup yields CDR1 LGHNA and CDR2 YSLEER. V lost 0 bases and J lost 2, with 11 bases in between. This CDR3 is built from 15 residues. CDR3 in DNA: TGCGCCAGCAGCCAAGATTGGGGAGGAACCTACGAGCAGTACTTC. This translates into CASSQDWGGTYEQYF.

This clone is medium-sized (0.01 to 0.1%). The DNA for the CDR3 is TGCGCCAGCAGCCAAGTGGTGGCCGCACCCCTCCACTTT. Amino acids: CASSQVVAAPLHF. The chain has TRBV4-3 and TRBJ1-6, with no clear D. The V end lost 1 base, the J end lost 11 bases, and 9 bases lay between the germline ends. The CDR3 runs 13 residues. The germline gives CDR1 LGHNA, CDR2 YSLEER.

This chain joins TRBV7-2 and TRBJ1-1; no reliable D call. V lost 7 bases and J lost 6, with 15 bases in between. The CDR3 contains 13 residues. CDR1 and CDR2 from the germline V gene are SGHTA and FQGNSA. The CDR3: CASTLHSVSEAFF. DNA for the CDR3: TGTGCCAGCACCCTACATAGTGTATCTGAAGCTTTCTTT.

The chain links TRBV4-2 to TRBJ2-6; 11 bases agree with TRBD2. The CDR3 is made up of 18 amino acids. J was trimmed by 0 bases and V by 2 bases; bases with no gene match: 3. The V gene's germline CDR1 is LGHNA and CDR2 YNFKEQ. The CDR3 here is CASSQSLAGVSGANVLTF. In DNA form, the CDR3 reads TGTGCCAGCAGCCAATCACTAGCGGGAGTCTCTGGGGCCAACGTCCTGACTTTC.

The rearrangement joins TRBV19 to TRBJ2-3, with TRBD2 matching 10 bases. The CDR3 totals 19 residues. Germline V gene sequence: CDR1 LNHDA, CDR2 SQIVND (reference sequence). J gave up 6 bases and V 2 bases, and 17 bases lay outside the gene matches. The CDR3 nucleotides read TGTGCCAGTAGTATACATGGGGGTCGGATAGCGGGAGGCGAGGATACGCAGTATTTT. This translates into CASSIHGGRIAGGEDTQYF.

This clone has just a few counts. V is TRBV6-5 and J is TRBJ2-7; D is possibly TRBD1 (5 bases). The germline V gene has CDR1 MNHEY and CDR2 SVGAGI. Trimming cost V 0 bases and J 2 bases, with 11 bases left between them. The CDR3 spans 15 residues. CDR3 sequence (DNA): TGTGCCAGCAGTTACTCGAAGGGGCTCACCTACGAGCAGTACTTC. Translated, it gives CASSYSKGLTYEQYF.

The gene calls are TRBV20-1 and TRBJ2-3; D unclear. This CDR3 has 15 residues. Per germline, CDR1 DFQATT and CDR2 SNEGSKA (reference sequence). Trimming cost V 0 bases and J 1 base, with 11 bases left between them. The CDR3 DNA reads TGCAGTGCTAGAGATCCCGGCACTGGCACAGATACGCAGTATTTT. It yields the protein CSARDPGTGTDTQYF.

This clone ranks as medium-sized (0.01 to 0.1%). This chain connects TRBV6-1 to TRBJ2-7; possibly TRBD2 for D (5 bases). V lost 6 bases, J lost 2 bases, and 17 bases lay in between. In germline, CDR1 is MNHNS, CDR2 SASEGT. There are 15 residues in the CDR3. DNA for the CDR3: TGTGCCAGCAGCCACGATCTGACTATTACCTACGAGCAGTACTTC. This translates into CASSHDLTITYEQYF.

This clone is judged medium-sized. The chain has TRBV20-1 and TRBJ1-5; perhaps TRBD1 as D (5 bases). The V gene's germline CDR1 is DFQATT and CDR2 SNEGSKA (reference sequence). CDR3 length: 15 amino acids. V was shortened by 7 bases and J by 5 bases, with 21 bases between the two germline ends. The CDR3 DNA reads TGCAGTGTGGGGCAGGGTTCAACTAGTTATCAGCCCCAGCATTTT. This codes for CSVGQGSTSYQPQHF.

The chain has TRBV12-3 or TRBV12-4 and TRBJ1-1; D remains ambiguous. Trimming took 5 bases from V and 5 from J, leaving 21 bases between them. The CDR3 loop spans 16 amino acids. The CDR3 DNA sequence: TGTGCCAGCAGTCTCGGGATATCCGCCGTTGCAACTGAAGCTTTCTTT. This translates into CASSLGISAVATEAFF.

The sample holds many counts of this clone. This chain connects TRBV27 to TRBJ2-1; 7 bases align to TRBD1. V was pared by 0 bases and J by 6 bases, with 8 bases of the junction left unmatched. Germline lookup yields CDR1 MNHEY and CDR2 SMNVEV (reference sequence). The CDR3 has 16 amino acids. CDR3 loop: CASSLSPGTVINEQFF. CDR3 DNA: TGTGCCAGCAGTTTATCGCCCGGGACAGTTATCAATGAGCAGTTCTTC.

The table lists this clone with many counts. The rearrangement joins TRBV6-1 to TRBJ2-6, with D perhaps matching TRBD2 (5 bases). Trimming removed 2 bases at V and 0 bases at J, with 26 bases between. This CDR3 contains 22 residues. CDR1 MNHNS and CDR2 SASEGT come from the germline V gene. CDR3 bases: TGTGCCAGCAGTGAAAGACGGGTCTCGATCGGGATAGCGAGCTCTGGGGCCAACGTCCTGACTTTC. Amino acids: CASSERRVSIGIASSGANVLTF.

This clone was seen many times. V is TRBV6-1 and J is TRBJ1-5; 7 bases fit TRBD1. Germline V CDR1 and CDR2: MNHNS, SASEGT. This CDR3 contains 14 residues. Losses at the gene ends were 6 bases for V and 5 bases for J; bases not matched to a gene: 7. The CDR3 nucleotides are TGTGCCAGCAGCCAGGGGGGCGGGTATCAGCCCCAGCATTTT. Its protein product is CASSQGGGYQPQHF.

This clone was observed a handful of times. The CDR3 region has the DNA TGTGCCAGCACCTTATGGGGGGGACAGGGGGCTACAGATACGCAGTATTTT. Its protein is CASTLWGGQGATDTQYF. V gene TRBV28 combines with J gene TRBJ2-3; 12 positions match TRBD1. The length of the CDR3 is 17 residues. CDR1 is MDHEN, CDR2 SYDVKM, per germline. The J segment lost 3 bases and the V segment lost 7 bases, leaving 11 bases of the junction unmatched.